A selection of T cell receptor beta chains follows, all from one sample in a study of blood T cells in healthy people across ages. MiXCR, run by TCRdb on the 5' RACE reads, gives a single entry per CDR3 protein. The sample consists of around 1,000,000 distinct CDR3 sequences, less than 25% of them appearing once. The data were also submitted as part of a second study, on T cells of mothers and their children.

Sequencing was performed on blood. All receptors derive from a girl aged 2 to 10 in good health. Both conserved end residues are part of each CDR3. Fields, in order: clone size, J gene, V gene, D gene, CDR3 DNA, CDR3 protein. The D gene is left open where the match is weak. For some rows the clone size is stated as once, few or many, or as a class when expanded; others skip it.

NA TRBJ2-7 TRBV12-3/TRBV12-4 NA TGTGCCAGCAGTTCGGACACCGGTCCCTACGAGCAGTACTTC CASSSDTGPYEQYF
NA TRBJ2-2 TRBV5-1 NA TGCGCCAGCAGGACAGCTCCCAACACCGGGGAGCTGTTTTTT CASRTAPNTGELFF
NA TRBJ2-2 TRBV10-3 TRBD1 TGTGCCATCAGGACAGGGGACGCCCCCGATAACACCGGGGAGCTGTTTTTT CAIRTGDAPDNTGELFF
few TRBJ2-5 TRBV4-3 TRBD2 TGCGCCAGCAGCCAAGAGGTAGCGGGGGCGCAACAAGAGACCCAGTACTTC CASSQEVAGAQQETQYF
NA TRBJ2-5 TRBV7-2 NA TGTGCCAGCAGCTTTGTGTTACAGGAGACCCAGTACTTC CASSFVLQETQYF
NA TRBJ1-1 TRBV28 NA TGTGCCAGCAGCGATGGGGAGGGGACTGAAGCTTTCTTT CASSDGEGTEAFF
few TRBJ2-1 TRBV2 TRBD2 TGTGCCGGCAGCCAAAGGACCGGGACTAGAGACAATGAGCAGTTCTTC CAGSQRTGTRDNEQFF
NA TRBJ2-5 TRBV27 TRBD2 TGCGCCAGCACTCCCGTCCCGGGAGGACAAGAGACCCAGTACTTC CASTPVPGGQETQYF
few TRBJ2-1 TRBV5-6 NA TGTGCCAGCAGCCAATTCCCCTACAATGAGCAGTTCTTC CASSQFPYNEQFF
NA TRBJ2-5 TRBV27 NA TGTGCCAGCAGTTATACGGGACATGGTCTGCCAGAGACCCAGTACTTC CASSYTGHGLPETQYF
few TRBJ2-3 TRBV4-3 NA TGCGCCAGCAGCCAAATAATAGAGGGAGCAGATACGCAGTATTTT CASSQIIEGADTQYF
NA TRBJ1-6 TRBV20-1 NA TGCAGTGCTAGAAGGGGATCAGATTCACCCCTCCACTTT CSARRGSDSPLHF
few TRBJ2-6 TRBV7-3 TRBD2 TGTGCCAGCAGCACCCTAGCGGGAGTAGCTGGGGCCAACGTCCTGACTTTC CASSTLAGVAGANVLTF
NA TRBJ2-5 TRBV20-1 TRBD2 TGCAGCGCGAATAGCGGGAGCGCAGAGACCCAGTACTTC CSANSGSAETQYF
once TRBJ2-1 TRBV11-3 NA TGTGCCAGCAGCTTAAAGACCTCAGGGCCCTACAATGAGCAGTTCTTC CASSLKTSGPYNEQFF
few TRBJ2-5 TRBV6-5 NA TGTGCCAGCAGTCGCTCAGGGGGGCGGACCCAGTACTTC CASSRSGGRTQYF
NA TRBJ1-2 TRBV29-1 NA TGCAGCGTTGATCCGGGGGATGGCTACACCTTC CSVDPGDGYTF
NA TRBJ2-7 TRBV3-1 TRBD2 TGTGCCAGCAGCCAAGCCGGACTAGCGGGAGTCTACGAGCAGTACTTC CASSQAGLAGVYEQYF
few TRBJ2-3 TRBV6-1 TRBD2 TGTGCCAGCACCTCACCGGGACTAGCACAAGATACGCAGTATTTT CASTSPGLAQDTQYF
few TRBJ2-3 TRBV20-1 NA TGCAGTGCTCTAGGGGCGGGGTCCACAGATACGCAGTATTTT CSALGAGSTDTQYF
NA TRBJ2-1 TRBV29-1 NA TGCAGCGTCCCACCAAAAGTCAATGAGGGGAATGAGCAGTTCTTC CSVPPKVNEGNEQFF
many TRBJ2-7 TRBV28 NA TGTGCCAGCAGTTCCCCAGACAGCACCAATACCTACGAGCAGTACTTC CASSSPDSTNTYEQYF
NA TRBJ2-1 TRBV4-1 TRBD1 TGCGCCAGCAGCCCCAAGATCCCCGGGACAGGGTCCAATGAGCAGTTCTTC CASSPKIPGTGSNEQFF
NA TRBJ2-7 TRBV20-1 NA TGCAGTGCTAGAGGGTACAGCGCCTACGAGCAGTACTTC CSARGYSAYEQYF
NA TRBJ2-7 TRBV5-1 NA TGCGCCAGCAGCTTGGACGGGACAAAAGGGTACGAGCAGTACTTC CASSLDGTKGYEQYF
NA TRBJ2-1 TRBV12-3/TRBV12-4 NA TGTGCCAGCAGTGATGTAACAGGGGGAGTAAGACTAGCGAATGACAATGAGCAGTTCTTC CASSDVTGGVRLANDNEQFF
once TRBJ2-7 TRBV6-1 NA TGTGCCAGCAGTGAACAGGCGTTGAGCTCCTACGAGCAGTACTTC CASSEQALSSYEQYF
NA TRBJ2-1 TRBV20-1 TRBD2 TGCAGTGCTCCGGGACTAGCGGGAGTGTTTGAGCAGTTCTTC CSAPGLAGVFEQFF
many TRBJ2-5 TRBV12-3/TRBV12-4 NA TGTGCCAGCAGTTTAGGGCGCTTCCAAGAGACCCAGTACTTC CASSLGRFQETQYF
NA TRBJ1-4 TRBV27 NA NA CASSLFGNGNEKLFF
few TRBJ1-4 TRBV6-1 NA TGTGCCAGCACCCGAGAAAATGACAGTCGGGGTTTGATTTTT CASTRENDSRGLIF
few TRBJ1-5 TRBV20-1 NA TGCAGTGCTAGAGGGTCCGGAGGGGTAAATCAGCCCCAGCATTTT CSARGSGGVNQPQHF
few TRBJ2-3 TRBV7-2 NA TGTGCCAGCAGCCCTTCTGCGAGGACTCTCACAGATACGCAGTATTTT CASSPSARTLTDTQYF
NA TRBJ1-4 TRBV3-1 NA TGTGCCAGCAGCCAATTTGTTGGTGAAAAACTGTTTTTT CASSQFVGEKLFF
NA TRBJ2-1 TRBV4-3 TRBD2 TGCGCCAGCAGCCCGAACCTAGCGGGGTCGGGTGAGCAGTTCTTC CASSPNLAGSGEQFF
few TRBJ2-1 TRBV29-1 TRBD1 TGCAGCGTCCGAGGACAGGGAGACAATGAGCAGTTCTTC CSVRGQGDNEQFF
NA TRBJ2-1 TRBV6-2/TRBV6-3 TRBD1 TGTGCCAGTCGGACAGGCGACTACAATGAGCAGTTCTTC CASRTGDYNEQFF
NA TRBJ2-4 TRBV20-1 NA TGCAGTGCACATTTAGGGGGGACGGCCAAAAACATTCAGTACTTC CSAHLGGTAKNIQYF
few TRBJ2-2 TRBV6-2/TRBV6-3 NA TGTGCCAGCAGTTACTTCAGCACCGGGGAGCTGTTTTTT CASSYFSTGELFF
few TRBJ2-5 TRBV20-1 NA TGCAGTGCTAGAGGCCCGGGTAACCAAGAGACCCAGTACTTC CSARGPGNQETQYF